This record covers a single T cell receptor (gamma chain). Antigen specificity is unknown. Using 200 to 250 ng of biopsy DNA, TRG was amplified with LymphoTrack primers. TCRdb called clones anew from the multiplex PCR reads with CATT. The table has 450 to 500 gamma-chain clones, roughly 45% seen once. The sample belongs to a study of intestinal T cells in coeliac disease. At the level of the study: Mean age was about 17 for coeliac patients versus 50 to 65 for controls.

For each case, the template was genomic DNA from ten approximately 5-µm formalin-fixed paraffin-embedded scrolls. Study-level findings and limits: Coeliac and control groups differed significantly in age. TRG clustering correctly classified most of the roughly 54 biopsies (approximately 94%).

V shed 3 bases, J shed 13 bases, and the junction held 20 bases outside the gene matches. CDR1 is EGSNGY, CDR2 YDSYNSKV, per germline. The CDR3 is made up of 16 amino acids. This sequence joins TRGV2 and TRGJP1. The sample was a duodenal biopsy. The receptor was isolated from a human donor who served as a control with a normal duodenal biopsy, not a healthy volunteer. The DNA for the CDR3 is TGTGCCACCTGGGACAGCCGAGGCGTGCACGTGGTGTTCAAGATATTT. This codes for CATWDSRGVHVVFKIF.